This T cell receptor beta chain derives from a study of blood T cell repertoires in COVID-19. Study-wide background: The cDNA or gDNA used as material had been derived from T cells, B-cell-depleted T cells, or PBMCs.

Source study methods: Scientists estimated how many nucleated cells there were by amplifying reference gene primers. Assay: immunoSEQ multiplex PCR; the TCRdb copy retains only in-frame clones and omits some. V, J and clone size are taken as reported in that table, and D and trimming were inferred from the DNA itself. The data contain some 270,000 clones, approximately 85% of them singletons. This clone was seen once. Participants were aged about 18 to 100 years from 20 to 30 US areas. It was within 2 weeks before study entry that exposed participants met a COVID-19 case. The germline gives CDR1 SQVTM, CDR2 ANQGSEA. The CDR3 is 17 residues long. The ends were cut back, 0 bases at V and 7 bases at J, with 21 bases in the middle.

The sequenced material came from PBMCs or T cells enriched from blood (not recorded which). This TCR was sampled from a woman in her forties or fifties who had been exposed to COVID-19. The chain couples TRBV29-1 to TRBJ1-4; D ambiguous. CDR3 nucleotides: TGCAGCGTTGAAGATCTTCAGGCTGGGGAGGGAGGTGAAAAACTGTTTTTT. Its protein product is CSVEDLQAGEGGEKLFF.